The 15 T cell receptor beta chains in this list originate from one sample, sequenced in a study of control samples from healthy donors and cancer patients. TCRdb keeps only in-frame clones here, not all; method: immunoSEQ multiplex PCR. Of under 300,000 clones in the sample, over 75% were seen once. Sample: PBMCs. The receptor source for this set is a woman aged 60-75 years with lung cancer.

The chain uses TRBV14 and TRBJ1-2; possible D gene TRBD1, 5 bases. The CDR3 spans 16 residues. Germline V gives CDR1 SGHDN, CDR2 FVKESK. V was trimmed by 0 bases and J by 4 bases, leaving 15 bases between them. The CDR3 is CASSQDTWSGTYGYTF. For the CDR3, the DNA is TGTGCCAGCAGCCAAGATACTTGGTCCGGGACCTATGGCTACACCTTC.

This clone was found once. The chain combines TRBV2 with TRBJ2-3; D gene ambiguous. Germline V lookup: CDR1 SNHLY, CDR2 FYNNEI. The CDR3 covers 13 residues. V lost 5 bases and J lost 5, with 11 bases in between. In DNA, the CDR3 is TGTGCCAGCAGTTTCTTGAGCGTAGATACGCAGTATTTT. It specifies CASSFLSVDTQYF.

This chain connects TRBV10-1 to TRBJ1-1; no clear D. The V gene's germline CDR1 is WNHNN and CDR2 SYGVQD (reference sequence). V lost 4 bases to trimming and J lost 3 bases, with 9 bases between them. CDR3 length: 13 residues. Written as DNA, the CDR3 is TGCGCCAGCAGTGGAGGGAGGGACACTGAAGCTTTCTTT. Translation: CASSGGRDTEAFF.

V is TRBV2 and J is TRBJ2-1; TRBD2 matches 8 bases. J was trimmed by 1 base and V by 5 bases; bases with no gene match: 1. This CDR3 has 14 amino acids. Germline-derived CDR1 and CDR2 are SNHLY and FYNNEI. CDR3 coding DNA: TGTGCCAGCAGTACTAGCGGATCCTACAATGAGCAGTTCTTC. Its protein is CASSTSGSYNEQFF.

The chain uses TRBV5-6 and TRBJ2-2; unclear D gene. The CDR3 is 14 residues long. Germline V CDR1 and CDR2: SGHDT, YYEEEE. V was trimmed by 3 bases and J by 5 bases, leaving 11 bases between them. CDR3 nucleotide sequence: TGTGCCAGCAGCTGGGCCTCGATGACCGGGGAGCTGTTTTTT. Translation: CASSWASMTGELFF.

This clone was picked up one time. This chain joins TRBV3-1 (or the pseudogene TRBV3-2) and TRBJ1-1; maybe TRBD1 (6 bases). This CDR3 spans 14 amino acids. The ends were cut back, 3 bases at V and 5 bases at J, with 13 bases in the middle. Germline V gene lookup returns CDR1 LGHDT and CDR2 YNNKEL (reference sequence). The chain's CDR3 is CASSHRGAVTEAFF. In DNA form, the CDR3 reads TGTGCCAGCAGCCATAGGGGGGCGGTAACTGAAGCTTTCTTT.

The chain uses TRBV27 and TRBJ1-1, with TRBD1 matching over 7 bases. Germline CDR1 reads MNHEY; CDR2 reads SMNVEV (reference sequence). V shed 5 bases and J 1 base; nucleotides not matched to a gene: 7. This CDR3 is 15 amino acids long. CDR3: CASSQLRTGNTEAFF. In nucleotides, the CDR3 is TGTGCCAGCAGTCAGCTCCGGACAGGGAACACTGAAGCTTTCTTT.

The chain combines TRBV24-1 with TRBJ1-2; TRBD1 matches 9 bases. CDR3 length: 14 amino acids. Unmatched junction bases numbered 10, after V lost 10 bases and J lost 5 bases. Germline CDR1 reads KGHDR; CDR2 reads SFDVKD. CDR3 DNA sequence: TGTGCCACTAATGCCGGGACAGGGTTATATGGCTACACCTTC. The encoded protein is CATNAGTGLYGYTF.

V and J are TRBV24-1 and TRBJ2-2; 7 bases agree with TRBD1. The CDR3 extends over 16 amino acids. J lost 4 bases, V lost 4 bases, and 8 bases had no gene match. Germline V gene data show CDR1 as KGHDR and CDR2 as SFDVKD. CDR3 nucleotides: TGTGCCACCAGTGACCCCAGGACAGGCGGCACCGGGGAGCTGTTTTTT. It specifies CATSDPRTGGTGELFF.

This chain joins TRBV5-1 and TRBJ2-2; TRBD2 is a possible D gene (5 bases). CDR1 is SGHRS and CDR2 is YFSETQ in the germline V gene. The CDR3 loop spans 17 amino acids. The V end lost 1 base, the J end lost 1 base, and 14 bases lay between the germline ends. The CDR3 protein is CASSLTWEQLNTGELFF. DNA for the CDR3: TGCGCCAGCAGCTTGACATGGGAGCAGTTGAACACCGGGGAGCTGTTTTTT.

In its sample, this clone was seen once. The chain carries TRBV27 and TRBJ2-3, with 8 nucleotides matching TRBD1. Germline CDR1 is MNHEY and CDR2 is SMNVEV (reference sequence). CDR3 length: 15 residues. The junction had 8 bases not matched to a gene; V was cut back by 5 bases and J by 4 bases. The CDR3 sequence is CASSLSTGAADTQYF. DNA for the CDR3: TGTGCCAGCAGTCTCTCGACAGGGGCGGCAGATACGCAGTATTTT.

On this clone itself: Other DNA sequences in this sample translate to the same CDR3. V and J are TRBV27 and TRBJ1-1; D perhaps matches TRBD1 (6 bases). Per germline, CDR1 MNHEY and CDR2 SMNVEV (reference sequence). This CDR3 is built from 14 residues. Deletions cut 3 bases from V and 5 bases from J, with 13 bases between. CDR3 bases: TGTGCCAGCAGTTTGGCCAGGGGAAGGACTGAAGCTTTCTTT. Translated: CASSLARGRTEAFF.

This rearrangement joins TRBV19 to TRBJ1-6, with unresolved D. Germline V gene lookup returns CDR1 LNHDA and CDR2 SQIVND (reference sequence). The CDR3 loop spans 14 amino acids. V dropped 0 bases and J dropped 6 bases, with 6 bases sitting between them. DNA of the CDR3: TGTGCCAGTAGTATAGAAAACAGTAATTCACCCCTCCACTTT. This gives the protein CASSIENSNSPLHF. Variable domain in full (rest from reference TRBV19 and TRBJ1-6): DGGITQSPKYLFRKEGQNVTLSCEQNLNHDAMYWYRQDPGQGLRLIYYSQIVNDFQKGDIAEGYSVSREKKESFPLTVTSAQKNPTAFYLCASSIENSNSPLHFGNGTRLTVT.

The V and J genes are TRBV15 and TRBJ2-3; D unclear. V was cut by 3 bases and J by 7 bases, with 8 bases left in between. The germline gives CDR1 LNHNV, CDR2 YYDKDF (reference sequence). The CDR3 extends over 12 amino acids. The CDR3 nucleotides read TGTGCCACCAGCAGCGACTCTAATACGCAGTATTTT. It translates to CATSSDSNTQYF. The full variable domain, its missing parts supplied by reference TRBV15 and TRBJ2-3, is DAMVIQNPRYQVTQFGKPVTLSCSQTLNHNVMYWYQQKSSQAPKLLFHYYDKDFNNEADTPDNFQSRRPNTSFCFLDIRSPGLGDTAMYLCATSSDSNTQYFGPGTRLTVL.

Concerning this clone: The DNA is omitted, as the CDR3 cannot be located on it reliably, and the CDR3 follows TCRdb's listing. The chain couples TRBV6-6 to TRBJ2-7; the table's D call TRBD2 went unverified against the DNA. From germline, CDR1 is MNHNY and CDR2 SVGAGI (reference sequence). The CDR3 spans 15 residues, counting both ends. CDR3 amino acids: CASSPPRDGAVRRYF.